This passage covers 27 T cell receptor beta chains from one sample sequenced in a study of cytomegalovirus exposure and HLA in healthy donors. Researchers ran the PCR with 60 Vbeta and 13 Jbeta primers. Produced via immunoSEQ multiplex PCR; TCRdb's table is partial and in-frame only. The data contain about 120,000 clones, approximately 80% of them singletons. The specimen sequenced was PBMCs. These receptor sequences come from a woman aged 30 to 39 in good health and CMV-seronegative.

The rearrangement links TRBV28 to TRBJ1-1, with 7 bases aligning to TRBD1. This CDR3 has 13 amino acids. Germline values: CDR1 MDHEN, CDR2 SYDVKM. Trimming cost V 9 bases and J 0 bases; bases outside gene matches: 4. CDR3 in DNA: TGTGCCAGTAGGGGGCAGCTGAACACTGAAGCTTTCTTT. Translating gives CASRGQLNTEAFF.

The gene calls are TRBV19 and TRBJ1-1; D is possibly TRBD1 (6 bases). V was trimmed by 7 bases and J by 4 bases, leaving 16 bases between them. This CDR3 contains 14 residues. CDR1 is LNHDA and CDR2 is SQIVND in the germline V gene (reference sequence). CDR3 region: CASTLSGTPTEAFF. DNA for the CDR3: TGTGCCAGTACCCTATCAGGGACACCCACTGAAGCTTTCTTT.

The chain joins TRBV2 to TRBJ2-1; 7 nucleotides align to TRBD2. CDR3 length: 15 residues. Germline V gene data show CDR1 as SNHLY and CDR2 as FYNNEI. V was pared by 2 bases and J by 8 bases, with 9 bases of the junction left unmatched. CDR3 protein: CASSEYGGRAHEQFF. The CDR3 nucleotides read TGTGCCAGCAGTGAATATGGCGGGAGAGCCCATGAGCAGTTCTTC. Filled out from reference TRBV2 and TRBJ2-1, the complete variable domain reads EPEVTQTPSHQVTQMGQEVILRCVPISNHLYFYWYRQILGQKVEFLVSFYNNEISEKSEIFDDQFSVERPDGSNFTLKIRSTKLEDSAMYFCASSEYGGRAHEQFFGPGTRLTVL.

This clone has just a few counts. CDR3: CASVQGTSSGANVLTF. The CDR3 DNA follows: TGTGCCAGTGTACAGGGAACCTCCTCTGGGGCCAACGTCCTGACTTTC. The chain joins TRBV19 to TRBJ2-6; TRBD1 is a possible D gene (6 bases). The CDR3 length is 16 residues. The germline V gene has CDR1 LNHDA and CDR2 SQIVND (reference sequence). Trimming removed 8 bases at V and 0 bases at J, with 14 bases between. Using reference TRBV19 and TRBJ2-6 for the parts outside the CDR3, the full variable domain is DGGITQSPKYLFRKEGQNVTLSCEQNLNHDAMYWYRQDPGQGLRLIYYSQIVNDFQKGDIAEGYSVSREKKESFPLTVTSAQKNPTAFYLCASVQGTSSGANVLTFGAGSRLTVL.

The rearrangement links TRBV7-9 to TRBJ1-4; tentatively, D is TRBD1 (6 bases). V lost 4 bases and J lost 4, with 19 bases in between. There are 17 residues in the CDR3. Germline CDR1 and CDR2: SEHNR and FQNEAQ (reference sequence). The CDR3 DNA is TGTGCCAGCAGCTCGGCACGATCAGGGGTTGGTAATGAAAAACTGTTTTTT. It specifies CASSSARSGVGNEKLFF.

This clone was counted a few times. The chain is built from TRBV19 and TRBJ2-3; 8 bases fit TRBD1. V dropped 4 bases and J dropped 6; count of bases not matched to a gene: 3. CDR3 length: 13 amino acids. In germline, CDR1 is LNHDA, CDR2 SQIVND (reference sequence). CDR3: CASSTQGADTQYF. The CDR3 DNA follows: TGTGCCAGTAGTACCCAGGGGGCTGATACGCAGTATTTT.

The chain carries TRBV9 and TRBJ2-1, with D tentatively TRBD1 (5 bases). The germline V gene has CDR1 SGDLS and CDR2 YYNGEE. The V end lost 4 bases, the J end lost 6 bases, and 17 bases lay between the germline ends. The CDR3 totals 15 residues. CDR3 nucleotide sequence: TGTGCCAGCAGCCCCAGACAGTGGACAAGCAATGAGCAGTTCTTC. Protein: CASSPRQWTSNEQFF.

The chain is built from TRBV18 and TRBJ1-1; 9 positions agree with TRBD1. Germline loops: CDR1 KGHSH, CDR2 LQKENI. Germline trimming cut 3 bases from V and 2 bases from J; bases unmatched to any gene: 4. The CDR3 has 15 amino acids. CDR3 residues: CASSPRTGVNTEAFF. DNA of the CDR3: TGTGCCAGCTCACCGCGGACAGGGGTAAACACTGAAGCTTTCTTT.

V gene TRBV18 combines with J gene TRBJ1-1, with 7 nucleotides matching TRBD1. The CDR3 covers 16 residues. The germline gives CDR1 KGHSH, CDR2 LQKENI. V dropped 0 bases and J dropped 1; count of bases not matched to a gene: 5. The CDR3 loop is CASSPPIGTENTEAFF. As DNA, the CDR3 is TGTGCCAGCTCACCACCAATCGGGACAGAGAACACTGAAGCTTTCTTT.

This sequence joins TRBV20-1 and TRBJ1-2; the D is unclear. CDR1 is DFQATT and CDR2 is SNEGSKA in the germline V gene (reference sequence). The CDR3 consists of 11 residues. V dropped 3 bases and J dropped 6 bases, with 8 bases sitting between them. The CDR3, as DNA: TGCAGTGCTAGGATCGGGGATGGCTACACCTTC. Translating it yields CSARIGDGYTF.

V is TRBV6-6 and J is TRBJ1-2; 9 nucleotides align to TRBD1. CDR1 is MNHNY and CDR2 is SVGAGI in the germline V gene (reference sequence). This CDR3 spans 14 amino acids. Losses at the gene ends were 6 bases for V and 4 bases for J; bases not matched to a gene: 6. The CDR3 nucleotides are TGTGCCAGCAGCCCGGGACAGGGTGTCTATGGCTACACCTTC. This gives the protein CASSPGQGVYGYTF.

V and J are TRBV6-5 and TRBJ2-3, with 8 bases identical to TRBD2. The CDR3 is made up of 16 amino acids. V shed 0 bases, J shed 2 bases, and the junction held 4 bases outside the gene matches. CDR1 is MNHEY and CDR2 is SVGAGI in the germline V gene. CDR3 loop: CASSYSGSGITDTQYF. CDR3 DNA: TGTGCCAGCAGTTACTCGGGTAGCGGGATCACAGATACGCAGTATTTT.

The chain employs TRBV11-3 and TRBJ2-7, with D hard to call. V lost 5 bases and J lost 0, with 11 bases in between. CDR1 and CDR2 from the germline V gene are SGHNT and YENEEA. The CDR3 consists of 14 residues. CDR3 sequence (DNA): TGTGCCAGCAGCATGCGGCTGGACTCCTACGAGCAGTACTTC. This codes for CASSMRLDSYEQYF.

The CDR3 bases are TGTGCCAGCAGTTACCGCGGTAATACGCAGTATTTT. It encodes CASSYRGNTQYF. V is TRBV6-5 and J is TRBJ2-3; D gene ambiguous. With 2 bases removed from V and 7 bases from J, the gap between germline ends came to 7 bases. The CDR3 contains 12 residues. Germline V gene data show CDR1 as MNHEY and CDR2 as SVGAGI.

The chain couples TRBV5-1 to TRBJ1-1, with 7 nucleotides matching TRBD1. CDR3 size: 15 residues. V lost 0 bases, J lost 8 bases, and 10 bases stayed unmatched. Germline assignment: CDR1 SGHRS and CDR2 YFSETQ. DNA for the CDR3: TGCGCCAGCAGCTTGGCCCCAGGGGGTCGAGGCGAAGCTTTCTTT. Translated: CASSLAPGGRGEAFF.

The gene calls are TRBV7-9 and TRBJ2-7; possibly TRBD1 for D (5 bases). The CDR3 spans 14 residues. The V end was cut by 2 bases, the J end by 2 bases, with 10 bases between. Per the germline V gene, CDR1 is SEHNR and CDR2 is FQNEAQ (reference sequence). CDR3 nucleotides: TGTGCCAGCAGCTTACCAGGGAAGCCCTACGAGCAGTACTTC. As protein: CASSLPGKPYEQYF.

This chain joins TRBV30 and TRBJ1-1, with D perhaps TRBD1 (5 bases). The V end lost 3 bases, the J end lost 4 bases, and 15 bases lay between the germline ends. Germline lookup yields CDR1 GTSNPN and CDR2 SVGIG (reference sequence). This CDR3 contains 14 residues. CDR3 DNA sequence: TGTGCCTGGAGCGCCCTTCAGGGAAGCACTGAAGCTTTCTTT. This translates into CAWSALQGSTEAFF.

The gene calls are TRBV10-3 and TRBJ2-7; the D gene is possibly TRBD2 (5 bases). The ends were cut back, 2 bases at V and 1 base at J, with 9 bases in the middle. The CDR3 is 14 amino acids. Per the germline V gene, CDR1 is ENHRY and CDR2 is SYGVKD. The CDR3 DNA follows: TGTGCCATCAGTGAGGGACTGCCTTCCTACGAGCAGTACTTC. This gives the protein CAISEGLPSYEQYF.

The chain employs TRBV9 and TRBJ2-2; a weak D match, TRBD1 (6 bases). This CDR3 is 14 amino acids long. CDR1 and CDR2 (germline): SGDLS, YYNGEE. Trimming took off 5 bases at V and 5 bases at J, with 13 bases between the two ends. DNA for the CDR3: TGTGCCAGCAGGTCGCCAGGGGAAACCGGGGAGCTGTTTTTT. It is translated as CASRSPGETGELFF.

The rearrangement joins TRBV13 to TRBJ2-3; 10 bases are shared with TRBD2. J lost 5 bases, V lost 4 bases, and 12 bases had no gene match. This CDR3 contains 17 residues. Germline V CDR1 and CDR2: PRHDT, FYEKMQ (reference sequence). CDR3 loop: CASSSVGTSADGDTQYF. The CDR3 nucleotides are TGTGCCAGCAGCTCCGTGGGGACTAGCGCAGACGGAGATACGCAGTATTTT. Together with reference TRBV13 and TRBJ2-3, the CDR3 gives the full variable domain: AAGVIQSPRHLIKEKRETATLKCYPIPRHDTVYWYQQGPGQDPQFLISFYEKMQSDKGSIPDRFSAQQFSDYHSELNMSSLELGDSALYFCASSSVGTSADGDTQYFGPGTRLTVL.

The CDR3 loop is CSVESLAGGIDNEQFF. The CDR3 coding sequence is TGCAGCGTTGAATCCCTAGCGGGAGGAATTGACAATGAGCAGTTCTTC. The genes are TRBV29-1 and TRBJ2-1; 11 bases are shared with TRBD2. The CDR3 contains 16 residues. J gave up 5 bases and V 2 bases, and 8 bases lay outside the gene matches. The germline gives CDR1 SQVTM, CDR2 ANQGSEA.

This clone was recorded only once. The chain joins TRBV5-1 to TRBJ1-5, with 7 bases that match TRBD1. CDR1 is SGHRS and CDR2 is YFSETQ in the germline V gene. This CDR3 has 15 amino acids. Trimming took 0 bases from V and 5 from J; bases not matched to a gene: 5. The CDR3 DNA reads as TGCGCCAGCAGCTTGGCCAGAGGGGGCCATCAGCCCCAGCATTTT. As protein: CASSLARGGHQPQHF.

This clone was detected only once. This chain uses TRBV19 with TRBJ2-7; TRBD1 might be the D (5 bases). Germline CDR1 is LNHDA and CDR2 is SQIVND (reference sequence). The CDR3 is 15 residues long. V lost 4 bases and J 0 bases, leaving 13 bases between the germline ends. The CDR3, as DNA: TGTGCCAGTAGTAGCTCATGGACATCCTCCTACGAGCAGTACTTC. Translated, it gives CASSSSWTSSYEQYF.

This clone was seen many times. The rearrangement links TRBV4-1 to TRBJ1-1; D call uncertain. This CDR3 comprises 15 residues. The ends were cut back, 4 bases at V and 2 bases at J, with 14 bases in the middle. Germline V CDR1 and CDR2: MGHRA, YSYEKL. The CDR3 sequence: CASSLAGSSNTEAFF. For the CDR3, the DNA is TGCGCCAGCAGCCTGGCCGGCAGTAGCAACACTGAAGCTTTCTTT.

V gene TRBV7-9 combines with J gene TRBJ2-1, with 9 bases lining up with TRBD1. The CDR3 loop spans 13 amino acids. V was clipped by 5 bases and J by 8 bases; unmatched bases: 4. The germline CDR1 and CDR2 sequences are SEHNR and FQNEAQ (reference sequence). The CDR3 sequence: CASSPGTGYEQFF. The CDR3 DNA reads TGTGCCAGCAGCCCCGGGACAGGGTATGAGCAGTTCTTC.

The chain uses TRBV6-1 and TRBJ2-2; 13 bases match TRBD2. The trim removed 4 bases at V and 7 bases at J, leaving 6 bases unmatched. Germline V CDR1 and CDR2: MNHNS, SASEGT. The CDR3 has 16 amino acids. CDR3 region: CASSVTSGRALGELFF. Written as DNA, the CDR3 is TGTGCCAGCAGTGTTACTAGCGGGAGGGCCCTCGGGGAGCTGTTTTTT.

The chain uses TRBV4-3 and TRBJ2-7; D is unresolved. There are 15 residues in the CDR3. Germline lookup yields CDR1 LGHNA and CDR2 YSLEER. V dropped 3 bases and J dropped 2 bases, with 14 bases sitting between them. This chain's CDR3 is CASSQAAGRTYEQYF. DNA of the CDR3: TGCGCCAGCAGCCAGGCGGCTGGCCGAACCTACGAGCAGTACTTC.